This paragraph covers one TCR beta chain sequence. The antigen is not known. TCRdb re-called the RT-PCR reads through MiXCR, storing one row per CDR3 protein. The table lists about 830,000 distinct CDR3 sequences, around 20% of them singletons. CDR1 is SGHDT and CDR2 is YYEEEE in the germline V gene. J was trimmed by 7 bases and V by 1 base; bases with no gene match: 8. The CDR3 is made up of 15 amino acids. The data were obtained in a study of response to subunit inactivated influenza vaccine. Broader study findings: Each seasonal influenza vaccination recruits few new T cells, the authors suggested.

The material was PBMCs from blood, obtained 5 days after vaccination. The clonotype comes from a man in his forties or fifties who received an inactivated influenza vaccine. The chain recombines TRBV5-6 with TRBJ1-2; 9 nucleotides match TRBD1. The CDR3 nucleotides read TGTGCCAGCAGCTTGTCCGGACAGGGGACCTCTGGCTACACCTTC. Translation gives CASSLSGQGTSGYTF.